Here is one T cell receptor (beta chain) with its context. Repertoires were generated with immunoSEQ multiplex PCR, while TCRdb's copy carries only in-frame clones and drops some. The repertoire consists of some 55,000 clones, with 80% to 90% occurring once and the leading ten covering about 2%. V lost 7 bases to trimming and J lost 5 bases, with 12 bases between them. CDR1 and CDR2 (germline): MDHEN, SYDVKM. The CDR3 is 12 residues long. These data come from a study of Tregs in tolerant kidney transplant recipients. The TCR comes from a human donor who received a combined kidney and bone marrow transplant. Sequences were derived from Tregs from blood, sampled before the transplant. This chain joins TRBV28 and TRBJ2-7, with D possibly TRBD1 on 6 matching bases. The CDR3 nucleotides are TGTGCCAGCAATCAGGGGCGCCACGAGCAGTACTTC. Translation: CASNQGRHEQYF.